This T cell receptor beta chain was documented in a study of cytomegalovirus exposure and HLA in healthy donors. CDR1 and CDR2 (germline): SNHLY, FYNNEI. Trimming left V 6 bases short and J 9 bases short, with 21 bases between. This CDR3 has 15 residues. A note on this clone: Its antigen is unidentified.

Study conclusions and caveats: TCR beta chains numbering some 160 were designated cytomegalovirus-associated. In vitro confirmation showed three CMV-associated chains to be CMV antigen specific. Later, an analysis found that TCR clusters from the first cohort tended to co-occur in the roughly 120 validation repertoires.

TCRdb's table, derived via immunoSEQ multiplex PCR, lists solely in-frame clones and lacks some. The sample holds roughly 130,000 clones, 85% to 90% seen once. The chain links TRBV2 to TRBJ2-1, with D possibly matching TRBD2 (6 bases). Sequencing used PBMCs. This sequence originates from a man younger than 30 in good health and CMV-seronegative. CDR3 loop: CASSSEGGPVFEQFF. The CDR3 nucleotides are TGTGCCAGCAGCTCCGAAGGAGGGCCGGTTTTTGAGCAGTTCTTC.